What follows are 25 T cell receptor beta chains derived from one specimen sequenced in a study of T cells in localized non-small cell lung cancer. Generated by immunoSEQ multiplex PCR, the TCRdb table keeps only in-frame clones and is missing some. The sample lists 70,000 to 90,000 clones, 70% to 90% seen once, with roughly 9.8% in the top ten. Material: peripheral blood, obtained before any cancer treatment. These receptors were obtained from a female donor over 55 with stage I lung adenocarcinoma.

This clone showed up just a few times. V usage is TRBV27 and J usage is TRBJ1-2; 7 nucleotides match TRBD1. This CDR3 region has 16 residues. Germline V gene sequence: CDR1 MNHEY, CDR2 SMNVEV (reference sequence). V was clipped by 6 bases and J by 2 bases; unmatched bases: 12. The CDR3, as DNA: TGTGCCAGCAGCACCGGGACAGCCTCTACGAACTATGGCTACACCTTC. Amino acid sequence: CASSTGTASTNYGYTF.

The chain is built from TRBV18 and TRBJ1-2; a weak D match, TRBD1 (5 bases). The CDR3 loop spans 15 amino acids. Trimming left V 5 bases short and J 6 bases short, with 19 bases between. Germline CDR1 reads KGHSH; CDR2 reads LQKENI. Here the CDR3 DNA reads TGTGCCAGCTCATCGACAGCGGATGGGAGGGATGGCTACACCTTC. This codes for CASSSTADGRDGYTF.

The gene calls are TRBV30 and TRBJ2-5; TRBD1 aligns across 10 bases. Trimming at V came to 7 bases and at J to 3 bases, leaving 5 bases not matched to a gene. Germline V gene sequence: CDR1 GTSNPN, CDR2 SVGIG (reference sequence). CDR3 size: 13 residues. The CDR3 DNA reads as TGTGCCTTTACCGGGACAGGGGAAGAGACCCAGTACTTC. It encodes CAFTGTGEETQYF. Complete variable domain (other parts from reference TRBV30 and TRBJ2-5): SQTIHQWPATLVQPVGSPLSLECTVEGTSNPNLYWYRQAAGRGLQLLFYSVGIGQISSEVPQNLSASRPQDRQFILSSKKLLLSDSGFYLCAFTGTGEETQYFGPGTRLLVL.

The chain carries TRBV10-3 and TRBJ1-2, with 7 nucleotides matching TRBD1. CDR1 is ENHRY, CDR2 SYGVKD, per germline. Germline trimming cut 4 bases from V and 7 bases from J; bases unmatched to any gene: 9. There are 14 residues in the CDR3. CDR3 nucleotide sequence: TGTGCCATCAGTGTTGACAGGGCTGGAGGTGGCTACACCTTC. Translating gives CAISVDRAGGGYTF.

This chain links TRBV10-3 with TRBJ1-2, with 9 nucleotides matching TRBD1. The CDR3 length is 15 residues. V lost 2 bases, J lost 2 bases, and 3 bases stayed unmatched. Germline V gives CDR1 ENHRY, CDR2 SYGVKD. The CDR3 protein is CAISEGTGPNYGYTF. The CDR3 DNA reads as TGTGCCATCAGTGAGGGGACAGGGCCAAACTATGGCTACACCTTC.

J is TRBJ2-7 and V is TRBV6-6; the D gene is possibly TRBD1 (5 bases). Germline CDR1 reads MNHNY; CDR2 reads SVGAGI (reference sequence). V lost 6 bases, J lost 3 bases, and 9 bases lay in between. The CDR3 extends over 12 amino acids. As DNA, the CDR3 is TGTGCCAGCAGACCCGACAGCTACGAGCAGTACTTC. Protein sequence: CASRPDSYEQYF.

This clone was observed a few times. V and J are TRBV6-6 and TRBJ2-5; 9 nucleotides line up with TRBD2. The CDR3 covers 16 residues. Unmatched junction bases numbered 9, after V lost 6 bases and J lost 1 base. Per germline, CDR1 MNHNY and CDR2 SVGAGI (reference sequence). The chain's CDR3 is CASRSGLASLQETQYF. The CDR3 bases are TGTGCCAGCAGGAGCGGACTAGCGAGCCTCCAAGAGACCCAGTACTTC.

The chain links TRBV5-1 to TRBJ1-4; perhaps TRBD1 as D (5 bases). Trimming took 2 bases from V and 3 from J, leaving 8 bases between them. Per the germline V gene, CDR1 is SGHRS and CDR2 is YFSETQ. The CDR3 runs 14 residues. CDR3 sequence: CASSLGDPNEKLFF. CDR3 nucleotides: TGCGCCAGCAGCTTAGGGGACCCTAATGAAAAACTGTTTTTT.

This chain links TRBV29-1 with TRBJ1-2; no definite D call. Trimming removed 3 bases from V and 2 bases from J, with 10 bases in between. The CDR3 is made up of 13 amino acids. Germline V CDR1 and CDR2: SQVTM, ANQGSEA. DNA of the CDR3: TGCAGCGTTGAGGAGGGCGGAAACTATGGCTACACCTTC. This codes for CSVEEGGNYGYTF.

The J gene is TRBJ2-5, the V gene TRBV11-3, with a tentative D call TRBD1 (6 bases). This CDR3 is built from 14 residues. Germline V lookup: CDR1 SGHNT, CDR2 YENEEA. V was shortened by 1 base and J by 7 bases, with 13 bases between the two germline ends. DNA for the CDR3: TGTGCCAGCAGCTTAGTACAGGGTGAGGGGACCCAGTACTTC. It specifies CASSLVQGEGTQYF.

As DNA, the CDR3 is TGTGCCAGCAGCTCATCGGCGGGGAGCCAAGAGACCCAGTACTTC. Translating it yields CASSSSAGSQETQYF. V is TRBV7-9 and J is TRBJ2-5; tentatively, D is TRBD2 (6 bases). The ends were cut back, 4 bases at V and 1 base at J, with 13 bases in the middle. There are 15 residues in the CDR3. Germline V gene sequence: CDR1 SEHNR, CDR2 FQNEAQ (reference sequence).

V is TRBV19 and J is TRBJ2-1; TRBD1 might be the D (6 bases). CDR3 size: 17 residues. Germline loops: CDR1 LNHDA, CDR2 SQIVND (reference sequence). Trimming removed 5 bases at V and 2 bases at J, with 19 bases between. In DNA form, the CDR3 reads TGTGCCAGTAGTCGAGGATACAGGGAATTAACCTACAATGAGCAGTTCTTC. Translation: CASSRGYRELTYNEQFF. Combining the CDR3 with reference TRBV19 and TRBJ2-1 gives the whole variable domain DGGITQSPKYLFRKEGQNVTLSCEQNLNHDAMYWYRQDPGQGLRLIYYSQIVNDFQKGDIAEGYSVSREKKESFPLTVTSAQKNPTAFYLCASSRGYRELTYNEQFFGPGTRLTVL.

The chain joins TRBV18 to TRBJ1-1; possible D gene TRBD1, 6 bases. CDR3 length equals 15 residues. V dropped 5 bases and J dropped 6 bases, with 19 bases sitting between them. From germline, CDR1 is KGHSH and CDR2 LQKENI. CDR3: CASSAMGAAVSEAFF. In nucleotides, the CDR3 is TGTGCCAGCTCAGCTATGGGGGCAGCTGTCTCTGAAGCTTTCTTT.

V usage is TRBV10-3 and J usage is TRBJ1-1; D may be TRBD1 (5 bases). The CDR3 sequence is 14 residues long. V dropped 4 bases and J dropped 1 base, with 10 bases sitting between them. Looked up from germline, CDR1 is ENHRY and CDR2 is SYGVKD. CDR3 sequence reads: CAISGGTWNTEAFF. CDR3 nucleotides: TGTGCCATCAGTGGAGGGACTTGGAACACTGAAGCTTTCTTT.

This clone was seen more than once but under ten times. The rearrangement links TRBV7-6 to TRBJ2-7; a possible D gene is TRBD1 (7 bases). The CDR3 sequence is 16 residues long. V was pared by 0 bases and J by 10 bases, with 22 bases between. Germline assignment: CDR1 SGHVS and CDR2 FNYEAQ. The CDR3 DNA is TGTGCCAGCAGCTTAGCGCCGGATGGAGGGGGCGGTGGACAGTACTTC. Amino acid sequence: CASSLAPDGGGGGQYF. The whole variable domain, filled in from reference TRBV7-6 and TRBJ2-7, reads GAGVSQSPRYKVTKRGQDVALRCDPISGHVSLYWYRQALGQGPEFLTYFNYEAQQDKSGLPNDRFSAERPEGSISTLTIQRTEQRDSAMYRCASSLAPDGGGGGQYFGPGTRLTVT.

V usage is TRBV6-5 and J usage is TRBJ1-6; 10 positions agree with TRBD1. V was clipped by 7 bases and J by 7 bases; unmatched bases: 1. This CDR3 is built from 13 residues. Germline loops: CDR1 MNHEY, CDR2 SVGAGI. CDR3 bases: TGTGCCAGCAAGGGACAGGGGAATTCACCCCTCCACTTT. It is translated as CASKGQGNSPLHF.

Turning to this clone: At one end the junction does not follow the germline gene, possibly because of a read error. Other DNA sequences in this sample translate to the same CDR3. The V gene is TRBV5-6, the J gene TRBJ1-2, with D possibly matching TRBD1 (6 bases). Per germline, CDR1 SGHDT and CDR2 YYEEEE. The CDR3 extends over 16 amino acids. CDR3 bases: TGTGCTAGCAGCCCCCGAGGGGGGGGGACTACGGGTGGCTACACCTTC. It specifies CASSPRGGGTTGGYTF.

This sequence joins TRBV5-1 and TRBJ1-5; 7 bases are a match to TRBD1. There are 14 residues in the CDR3. The germline CDR1 and CDR2 sequences are SGHRS and YFSETQ. Trimming took 3 bases from V and 7 from J; bases not matched to a gene: 7. CDR3 loop: CASSWDSTRQPQHF. CDR3 DNA: TGCGCCAGCAGCTGGGACAGTACCCGGCAGCCCCAGCATTTT.

The genes are TRBV4-1 and TRBJ1-5; D is unclear. Germline V gene data show CDR1 as MGHRA and CDR2 as YSYEKL. Trimming pared 0 bases from V and 8 bases from J, leaving 14 bases between. This CDR3 is 15 amino acids long. The chain's CDR3 is CASSQDPQPGKPQHF. As DNA, the CDR3 is TGCGCCAGCAGCCAAGATCCTCAACCGGGGAAGCCCCAGCATTTT.

The chain employs TRBV6-6 and TRBJ1-6; 7 nucleotides align to TRBD1. Germline V gene data show CDR1 as MNHNY and CDR2 as SVGAGI (reference sequence). The CDR3 totals 14 residues. V gave up 7 bases and J gave up 7 bases; unmatched junction bases: 7. The CDR3 spells CASTRDRENSPLHF. The CDR3 DNA sequence: TGTGCCAGCACCCGGGACAGAGAGAATTCACCCCTCCACTTT.

The V and J genes are TRBV7-7 and TRBJ1-3; maybe TRBD1 (6 bases). CDR3 length: 14 amino acids. CDR1 and CDR2 from the germline V gene are SSHAT and FNYEAQ (reference sequence). V was cut by 4 bases and J by 2 bases, with 9 bases left in between. Here the CDR3 DNA reads TGTGCCAGCAGCTCCGGGACAACTGGAAACACCATATATTTT. Translated: CASSSGTTGNTIYF.

The chain has TRBV5-1 and TRBJ1-5; no firm D call. The CDR3 loop spans 14 amino acids. Germline CDR1 reads SGHRS; CDR2 reads YFSETQ. Trimming took off 0 bases at V and 5 bases at J, with 9 bases between the two ends. The CDR3 DNA is TGCGCCAGCAGCTTGGAGAGCGGGGATCAGCCCCAGCATTTT. It translates to CASSLESGDQPQHF.

This chain uses TRBV7-9 with TRBJ2-3, with 8 bases lining up with TRBD2. J lost 6 bases, V lost 5 bases, and 7 bases had no gene match. Germline V gives CDR1 SEHNR, CDR2 FQNEAQ (reference sequence). This CDR3 region has 14 residues. The CDR3 region is CASSRLARGDTQYF. DNA for the CDR3: TGTGCCAGCAGCCGACTAGCGCGCGGCGATACGCAGTATTTT.

The chain recombines TRBV21-1 with TRBJ1-1; the table's D call, TRBD1, has no DNA check behind it. TRBV21-1 has pseudogene status. This CDR3 has 16 residues. The CDR3 loop is CASSVQPGQGNTEAFF. CDR3 bases: TGTGCCAGCAGCGTACAGCCGGGACAGGGGAACACTGAAGCTTTCTTT.

CDR3 region: CASSDSGVLGQFF. DNA of the CDR3: TGTGCCAGCAGTGACTCAGGGGTCCTTGGGCAGTTCTTC. V is TRBV7-9 and J is TRBJ2-1; tentative D call: TRBD1 (6 bases). Trimming took 6 bases from V and 12 from J, leaving 18 bases between them. This CDR3 has 13 residues. Germline CDR1 SEHNR, CDR2 FQNEAQ (reference sequence).